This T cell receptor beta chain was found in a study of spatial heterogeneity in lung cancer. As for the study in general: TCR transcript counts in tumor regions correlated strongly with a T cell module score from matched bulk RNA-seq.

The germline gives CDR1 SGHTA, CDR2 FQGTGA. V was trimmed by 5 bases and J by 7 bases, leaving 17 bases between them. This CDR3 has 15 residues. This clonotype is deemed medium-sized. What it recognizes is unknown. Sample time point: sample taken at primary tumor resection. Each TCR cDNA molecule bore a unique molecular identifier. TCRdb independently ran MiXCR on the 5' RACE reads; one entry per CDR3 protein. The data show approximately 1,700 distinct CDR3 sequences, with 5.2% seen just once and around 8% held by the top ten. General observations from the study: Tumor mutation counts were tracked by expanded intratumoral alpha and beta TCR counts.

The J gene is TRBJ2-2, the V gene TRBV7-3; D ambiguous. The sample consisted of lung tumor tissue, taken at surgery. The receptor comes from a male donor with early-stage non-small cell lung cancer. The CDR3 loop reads CASSAAGLGYGELFF. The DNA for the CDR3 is TGTGCCAGCAGCGCCGCAGGTTTGGGGTACGGGGAGCTGTTTTTT.